The text below deals with one TCR beta chain. Antigen specificity is unknown. This sample stems from a study of T cell repertoires in cytomegalovirus infection. Across the whole study: Selection of CMV epitopes for the study included recently identified HLA-C-restricted and well-studied HLA-B-restricted ones. Matching HLA type and CMV infection were both indicated by public TCR beta signatures. Study conclusions and caveats: The study identified carriers of CMV plus the relevant HLA from cumulative public TCR beta family frequency.

TCRdb re-analysed the reads in MiXCR, keeping a single row per CDR3 protein. The sample has about 890,000 distinct CDR3 sequences, roughly 31% seen once. Sample: cultured CD8+ T cells from PBMCs, taken from culture after CMV antigen stimulation. This TCR derives from a human donor in good health (CMV status not recorded). Some clones in this sample may be carry-over from other donors' samples.

CDR3 loop: CATAVGRFNQPQHF. In DNA form, the CDR3 reads TGTGCCACCGCGGTGGGCAGGTTTAATCAGCCCCAGCATTTT. This chain uses TRBV27 with TRBJ1-5, with unresolved D. This CDR3 region has 14 residues. V lost 10 bases, J lost 4 bases, and 17 bases lay in between. From germline, CDR1 is MNHEY and CDR2 SMNVEV (reference sequence).